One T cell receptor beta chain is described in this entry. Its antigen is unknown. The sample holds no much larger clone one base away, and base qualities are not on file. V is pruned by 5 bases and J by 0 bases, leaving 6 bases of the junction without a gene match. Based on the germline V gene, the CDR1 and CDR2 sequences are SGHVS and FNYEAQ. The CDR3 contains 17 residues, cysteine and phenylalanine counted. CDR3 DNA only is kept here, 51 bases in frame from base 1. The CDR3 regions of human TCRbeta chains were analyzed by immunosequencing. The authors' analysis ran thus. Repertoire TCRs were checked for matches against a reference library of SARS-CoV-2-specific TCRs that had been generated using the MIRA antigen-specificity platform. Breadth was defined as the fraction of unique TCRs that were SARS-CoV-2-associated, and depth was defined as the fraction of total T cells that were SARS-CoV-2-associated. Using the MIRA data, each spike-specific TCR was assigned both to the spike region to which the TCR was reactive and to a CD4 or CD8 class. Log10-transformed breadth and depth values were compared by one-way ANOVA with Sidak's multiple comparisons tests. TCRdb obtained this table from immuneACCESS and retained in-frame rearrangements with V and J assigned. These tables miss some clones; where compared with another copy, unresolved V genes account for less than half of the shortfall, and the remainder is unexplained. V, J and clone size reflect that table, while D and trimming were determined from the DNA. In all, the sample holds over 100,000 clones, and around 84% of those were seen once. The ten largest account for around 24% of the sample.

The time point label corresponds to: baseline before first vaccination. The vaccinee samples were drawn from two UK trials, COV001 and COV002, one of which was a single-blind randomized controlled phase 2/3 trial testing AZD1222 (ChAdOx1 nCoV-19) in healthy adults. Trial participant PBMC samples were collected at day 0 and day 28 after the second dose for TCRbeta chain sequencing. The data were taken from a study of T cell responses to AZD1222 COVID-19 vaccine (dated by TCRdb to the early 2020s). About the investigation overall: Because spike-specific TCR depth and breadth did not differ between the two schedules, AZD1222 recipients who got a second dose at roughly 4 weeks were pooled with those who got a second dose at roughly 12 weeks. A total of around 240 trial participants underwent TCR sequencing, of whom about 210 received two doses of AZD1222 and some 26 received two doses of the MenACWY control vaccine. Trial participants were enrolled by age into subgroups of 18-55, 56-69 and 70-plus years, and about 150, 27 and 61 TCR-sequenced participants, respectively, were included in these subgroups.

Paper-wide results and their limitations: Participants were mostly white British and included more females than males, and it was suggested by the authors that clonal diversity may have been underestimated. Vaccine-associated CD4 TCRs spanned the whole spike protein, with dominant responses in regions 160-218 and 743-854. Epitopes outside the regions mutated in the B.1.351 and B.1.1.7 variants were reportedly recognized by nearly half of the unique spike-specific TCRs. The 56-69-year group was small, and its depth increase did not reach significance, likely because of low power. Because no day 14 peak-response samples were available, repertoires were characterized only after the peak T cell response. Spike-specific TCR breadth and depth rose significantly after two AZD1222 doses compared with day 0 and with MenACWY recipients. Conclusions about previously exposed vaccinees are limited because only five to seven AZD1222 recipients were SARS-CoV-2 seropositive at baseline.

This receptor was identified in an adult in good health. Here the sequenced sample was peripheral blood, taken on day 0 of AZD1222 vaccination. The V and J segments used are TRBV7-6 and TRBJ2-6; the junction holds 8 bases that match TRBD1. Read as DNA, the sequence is TGTGCCAGCAGCGCCGGGACAGGCCGCTCTGGGGCCAACGTCCTGACTTTC. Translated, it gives CASSAGTGRSGANVLTF.